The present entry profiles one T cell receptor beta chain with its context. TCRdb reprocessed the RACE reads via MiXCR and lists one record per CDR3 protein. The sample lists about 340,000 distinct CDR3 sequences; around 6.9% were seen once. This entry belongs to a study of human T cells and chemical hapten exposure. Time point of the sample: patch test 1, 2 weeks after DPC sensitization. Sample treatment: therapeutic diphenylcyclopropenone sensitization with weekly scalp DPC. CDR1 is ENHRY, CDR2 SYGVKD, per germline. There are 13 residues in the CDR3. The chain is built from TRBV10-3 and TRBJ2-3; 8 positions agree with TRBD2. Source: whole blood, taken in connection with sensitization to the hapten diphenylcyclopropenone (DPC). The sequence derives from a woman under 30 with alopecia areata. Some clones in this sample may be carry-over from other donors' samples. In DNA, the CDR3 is TGTGCAGTAGGCGGGGGGCCCACAGATACGCAGTATTTT. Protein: CAVGGGPTDTQYF.